This T cell receptor (beta chain) was found in a study of CD8 T cells in Susac syndrome (dated by TCRdb to the late 2010s). Notes on the research overall: Of the Susac syndrome patients who were sequenced, six had clinically active disease and roughly 8 were in clinical remission. At blood withdrawal, Susac syndrome patients were therapy-naive, treated with corticosteroids (with IVIg additionally given to some), or treated with IVIg alone. Whether CD8+ T cell activation and differentiation in Susac syndrome was antigen driven was tested using repertoire sequencing. Overall study results and their limits: The number of individuals in the TCR sequencing and HLA analysis was acknowledged as relatively small. The CD4+ T cell repertoire of patients with Susac syndrome showed no detectable clonal expansion.

High-throughput TCR beta sequencing profiled peripheral blood CD8+ and CD4+ T cells from healthy donors, Susac syndrome patients and multiple sclerosis patients. The Susac syndrome patients fulfilled recently defined diagnostic criteria for definite or probable disease. CD8+ TEMRA cells were enriched by FACS, while bulk CD8+ and CD4+ T cells were purified by magnetic negative isolation. Blood was drawn into EDTA tubes, processed within 24 hours, and PBMCs were isolated by density gradient centrifugation. PBMCs destined for TCR sequencing were cryopreserved in liquid nitrogen and later thawed in a 37 °C water bath. The sorted or isolated CD4+, CD8+ and CD8+ TEMRA cells reached a purity of at least 90%. Turning to this clonotype: The antigen this receptor binds is unknown. The sample holds no much larger clone one base away, and base qualities are not on file.

Including cysteine and phenylalanine, the CDR3 has 15 amino acids. The only DNA kept is the CDR3, 45 bases in frame from the first base. V is clipped by 6 bases and J by 0 bases, and the sequence between their germline boundaries is 13 bases long. For CDR1 and CDR2, the germline V gene lists SGDLS and YYNGEE. RNA was extracted using the RNeasy kit, and about 0.45 to 1 ug of the RNA was reverse transcribed with random hexamers. TCR beta CDR3 regions were amplified with the immunoSEQ multiplex PCR assay covering 54 Vbeta and 13 Jbeta segments. PCR amplification bias was corrected by using a synthetic template baseline for primer optimization and computational correction. Regarding the original processing steps: Reads were assigned to V, D and J genes according to IMGT and analyzed in immunoSEQ Analyzer, with only productive sequences retained. Clonality was computed as one minus Shannon entropy normalized by log2 of the number of productive unique sequences. Public and private clones were assessed among the 100 most prevalent clones of each patient and control. Clones were defined as Susac-specific if absent from the healthy and MS cohorts, from 900 to 1,200 published viral clones and from other ImmuneACCESS disease sequences. TCRdb itself trimmed the public reads at Q25 with fastp, ran MiXCR and retained productive beta chains. Entries that share a CDR3 protein sequence are merged under the most common genes and DNA. TCRdb, not the original authors, processed these V and J calls. For this sample the table gives around 170,000 distinct CDR3 sequences, of which roughly 95% were detected only once. The leading ten clones occupy 0.098% of the sample.

The material sequenced was CD4+ T cells from PBMCs. The receptor's source is a human donor with Susac syndrome. The sequence joins TRBV9 to TRBJ1-3; D gene: possibly TRBD1, on 6 matching bases. The CDR3 here reads CASIVEDSSGNTIYF. The nucleotide sequence is given as TGTGCCAGCATTGTAGAGGACAGCTCTGGAAACACCATATATTTT.